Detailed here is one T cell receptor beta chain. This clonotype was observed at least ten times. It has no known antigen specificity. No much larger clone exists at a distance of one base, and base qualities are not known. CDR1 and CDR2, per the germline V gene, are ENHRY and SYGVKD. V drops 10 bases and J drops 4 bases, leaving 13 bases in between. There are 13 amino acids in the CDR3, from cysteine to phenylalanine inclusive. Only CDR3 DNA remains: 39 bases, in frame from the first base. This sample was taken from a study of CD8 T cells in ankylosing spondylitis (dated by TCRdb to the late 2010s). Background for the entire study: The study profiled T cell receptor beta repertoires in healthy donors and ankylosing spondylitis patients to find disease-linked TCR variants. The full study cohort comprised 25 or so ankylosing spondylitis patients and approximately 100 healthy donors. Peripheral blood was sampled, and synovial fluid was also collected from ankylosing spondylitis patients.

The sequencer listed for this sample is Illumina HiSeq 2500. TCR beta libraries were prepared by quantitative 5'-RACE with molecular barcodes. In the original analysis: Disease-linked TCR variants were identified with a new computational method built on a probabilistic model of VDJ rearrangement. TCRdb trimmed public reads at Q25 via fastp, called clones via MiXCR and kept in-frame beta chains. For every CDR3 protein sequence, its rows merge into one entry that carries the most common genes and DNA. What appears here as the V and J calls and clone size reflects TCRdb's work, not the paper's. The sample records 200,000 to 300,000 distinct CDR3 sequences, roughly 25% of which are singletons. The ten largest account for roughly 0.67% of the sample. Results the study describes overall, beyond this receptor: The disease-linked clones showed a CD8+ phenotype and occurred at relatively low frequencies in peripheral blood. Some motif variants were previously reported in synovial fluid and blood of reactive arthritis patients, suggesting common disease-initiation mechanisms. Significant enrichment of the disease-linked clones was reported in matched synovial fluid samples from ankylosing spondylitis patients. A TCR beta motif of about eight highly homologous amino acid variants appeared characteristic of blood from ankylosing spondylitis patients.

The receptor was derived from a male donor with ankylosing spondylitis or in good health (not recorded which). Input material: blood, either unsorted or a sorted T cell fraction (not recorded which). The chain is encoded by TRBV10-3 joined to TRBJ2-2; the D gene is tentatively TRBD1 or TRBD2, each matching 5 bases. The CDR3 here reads CATGAETTGELFF. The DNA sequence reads TGTGCCACCGGGGCGGAGACCACCGGGGAGCTGTTTTTT.